This TCR beta chain originates from a study of shared clonotypes between healthy human individuals (TCRdb year 2020). Notes on the research overall: Three men and a couple of women, aged 18 to 49 years, made up the cohort. Per donor, three plates each were used for CD4 naive and CD4 memory, two for CD8 naive, and one for CD8 memory. Blood TCR repertoires of five healthy adults were deeply sequenced to estimate repertoire size and the extent of clonotype sharing between individuals. Different laboratories and diverse techniques were used to prepare libraries and sequence TCR repertoires, to increase sequencing depth and limit assay-specific biases. Between about 0.94 and 8.9 billion PBMCs per donor were obtained by leukapheresis. Paper-wide results and their limitations: Clonotypes shared by all four sorted-subset donors showed higher generation probabilities than non-shared clonotypes. Naive subsets generally had larger estimated clonotype richness than memory subsets did. Sharing across a handful of donors was observed for around 4.8% of naive CD4, 3.5% of naive CD8, over 2% of memory CD4, and 0.4% of memory CD8 clonotypes. Because the study included only a small number of donors, the genetic and exposure-history diversity represented was limited. Pairwise subsampling led to the expectation that sequencing depth would affect the degree of clonotype sharing among donors. Rarefaction of sorted-subset datasets indicated incomplete sequencing despite the large sequencing depth. Only blood was sampled, and tissue TCR repertoires likely differ from those in blood.

Notes on this clone: It lacks a known antigen. Per-nucleotide qualities are absent, and no much larger clonotype sits a single base away.

The CDR3 sequence holds 15 residues, the cysteine and phenylalanine included. The entry retains the CDR3 DNA only, 45 bases that are in frame from base 1. The V and J ends are trimmed by 0 bases and 5 bases, leaving 15 bases between them. CDR1 and CDR2 are drawn from the germline V gene: SGHTS, YDEGEE. Healthy HIV-negative adults with no recently reported acute infections or vaccinations were included as donors. Only Caucasian adults living in Nashville, Tennessee, USA were represented among the donors. Magnetic negative selection was used to enrich CD4+ T cells, after which naive cells were positively selected on CD45RA and the negative fraction became the memory subset. Blood was collected by leukapheresis, and PBMCs were isolated by Ficoll-Histopaque density gradient centrifugation and then cryopreserved in liquid nitrogen vapor phase. Analytical flow cytometry was used to check the purity and quantity of each magnetically sorted T cell population. Genomic DNA was isolated from each sorted fraction and quantified by UV absorbance on a Nanodrop 2000c.

TCR CDR3 regions were amplified from genomic DNA by multiplex PCR using the deep immunoSEQ assay. For each cell subset, the extracted genomic DNA was distributed evenly across all wells of several immunoSEQ 96-well plates, and each plate served as one replicate. For sorted subsets, 200 ng of genomic DNA, equivalent to tens of thousands of T cell genomes, went into each replicate PCR. The purified libraries were quantified using a Qubit 3.0 fluorometer, sized with a Bioanalyzer 2100, and then quantified again using the KAPA Library Quantification kit. Each immunoSEQ 96-well plate was sequenced on its own single-read 150-cycle Illumina NextSeq 550 flow cell. The authors' analysis ran thus. Because only junctional sequences without quality scores were contained in the immunoSEQ output, filtering matching that applied to full-length reads could not be performed. To assign V/J genes and CDR3, sequences were annotated against IMGT germline references using PyIR, a Python wrapper for IgBLAST v1.9. Reads were filtered out if the reads had weak V/J assignments (E-value above 1e-6), no CDR3, stop codons, out-of-frame junctions, or ambiguous translated residues. A V3J clonotype was defined by an identical inferred V gene, J gene, and CDR3 amino acid sequence. To compute the percentage overlap between repertoires, the number of shared unique clonotypes was divided by the size of the smaller repertoire. Three approaches were used to assess repertoire richness: RTK rarefaction, the Chao1 estimator, and Recon v2.1 estimates of unobserved clonotypes. For all TCRbeta clonotypes obtained by the gDNA method from a few donors, generation probabilities were computed with OLGA. TCRdb stores this immuneACCESS table with in-frame sequences only. Part of the clones is absent; in the studies checked, under half of the shortfall reflects unresolved V genes, and no reason is known for the rest. V and J calls and clone size are those listed in that table; D and trimming were worked out from the DNA. The sample table lists 650,000 to 750,000 clones, about two thirds of them with a count of one. The top ten constitute around 1.8% of the sample.

The sample was memory CD4+ T cells sorted from blood. The label giving this sample's cell subset or site can be read as: CD45RA-negative fraction. This TCR was sampled from a woman in her 30s in good health. In this chain, TRBV5-8 is recombined with TRBJ2-7, with TRBD1 perhaps the D gene, on 5 matching bases. For the CDR3, the sequence is CASSLVGASENEQYF. In nucleotides, the sequence is TGTGCCAGCAGCTTGGTTGGGGCCTCTGAGAACGAGCAGTACTTC.